The clone carrying this TCR beta chain showed up just a few times. Its specificity is not known. The V gene end was trimmed by 6 bases and the J gene end by 6 bases; junction bases not matched to a gene: 4. Germline CDR1 and CDR2: MNHEY and SVGAGI. This CDR3 has 14 amino acids. This record comes from a study of T cell responses to AZD1222 COVID-19 vaccine. Study-level findings and limits: Spike was spanned by vaccine-associated CD4 TCRs, with dominance at 160-218 and 743-854.

Profiling relied on immunoSEQ multiplex PCR, and the TCRdb table lists in-frame clones only, not all of them. The table includes 130,000 to 150,000 clones, around 90% detected once. The TCR sequence derives from an adult who received the MenACWY meningococcal vaccine as a control. The V gene is TRBV6-5, the J gene TRBJ1-3; TRBD1 matches at 11 bases. This specimen was peripheral blood, taken 28 days after the second dose of the MenACWY control vaccine. The CDR3 spells CASSGQGAKNTIYF. The CDR3 DNA reads TGTGCCAGCAGCGGACAGGGGGCGAAAAACACCATATATTTT.